The rows below give T cell receptor beta chains drawn from one sample of a study of patients and donors after allogeneic stem cell transplantation. MiXCR was run by TCRdb on the RT-PCR reads, yielding one entry per CDR3 protein. The sample includes approximately 170,000 distinct CDR3 sequences, approximately 30% of them seen just once. What was sequenced was blood, either unsorted or a sorted T cell fraction (not recorded which). These receptor sequences come from a human donor who was either an allogeneic HSCT recipient or a stem cell or donor lymphocyte infusion donor (not recorded which). It is not recorded whose cells these are; they may come from a transplant donor. Each CDR3 is given without its conserved first and last residue.

cdr3_aa	v_call	j_call
ATSREGGPYGYT	TRBV15	TRBJ1-2
ASTHFTGELF	TRBV12-3/TRBV12-4	TRBJ2-2
ASSAGRLAHEQY	TRBV9	TRBJ2-7
ASSLRGRGPVNTEAF	TRBV27	TRBJ1-1
ASSLGGNSYNEQF	TRBV5-1	TRBJ2-1
SVVGGQGQPQH	TRBV29-1	TRBJ1-5
ASSQAYPGSGNNEQF	TRBV4-1	TRBJ2-1
SAPWGGWNEQF	TRBV29-1	TRBJ2-1
ASSLEGGPTEAF	TRBV5-1	TRBJ1-1
ASSLTSANTGELF	TRBV5-1	TRBJ2-2
ASSISGTHVYGYT	TRBV19	TRBJ1-2
SVSGQGTYEQY	TRBV29-1	TRBJ2-7
ASSRRLNQPQH	TRBV12-3/TRBV12-4	TRBJ1-5
ASSRGAGELF	TRBV12-3/TRBV12-4	TRBJ2-2
ASSYLATNEKLF	TRBV6-6	TRBJ1-4
ASSPGQANI	TRBV7-2	TRBJ1-2
ASSEFGGEGRDYEQY	TRBV25-1	TRBJ2-7
ASRAILAGGGNEQF	TRBV2	TRBJ2-1
ASSYLQGIVSNQPQH	TRBV6-2/TRBV6-3	TRBJ1-5
ASSYDGDTQY	TRBV6-5	TRBJ2-3
SASGVGSYEQY	TRBV20-1	TRBJ2-7